The T cell receptor (beta chain) under discussion was sequenced for a study of regulatory T cells in long-lasting Graves disease. Combining iRepertoire HTBI primers with Arm-PCR of CDR3 regions, the authors built TCR beta libraries. TCRdb independently ran MiXCR on the multiplex PCR reads; one entry per CDR3 protein. The table shows about 530,000 distinct CDR3 sequences, with 15% to 20% occurring only once. This clonotype has more than one count but fewer than ten. This CDR3 contains 15 residues. V gave up 4 bases and J gave up 10 bases; unmatched junction bases: 6. From germline, CDR1 is SGHTA and CDR2 FQGTGA. This sample's time point: newly diagnosed GD, antithyroid drugs for less than 3 months. From RNA extracted from PBMCs, the TCR library was made. These sequences were also reported in another study, on T cells in Graves' hyperthyroidism and ophthalmopathy. That report adds: HTBI primers drove first-round RT-PCR of the TCR CDR3.

Sequences were derived from peripheral blood mononuclear cells (PBMCs), sampled at new diagnosis, from a patient treated with antithyroid drugs. This TCR came from a woman aged 35-65 years with Graves disease. The chain combines TRBV7-3 with TRBJ1-6; the match to TRBD1 covers 11 bases. CDR3 in DNA: TGTGCCAGCAGCTCCTCCGGGACAGGGGGATCACCCCTCCACTTT. Encoded protein: CASSSSGTGGSPLHF.